This entry is about one TCR beta chain. Its antigen is unknown. The sample belongs to a study of T cells in Graves' hyperthyroidism and ophthalmopathy. Study-level findings and limits: Most clonotypes expanded in thyroid above 0.001 were likewise present in blood.

Regions amplified from RNA transcripts were the TCR beta CDR3 regions. HTBI primers were employed in a first-round RT-PCR of the TCR CDR3. TCRdb re-called the multiplex PCR reads through MiXCR, storing one row per CDR3 protein. This sample has hundreds of thousands of distinct CDR3 sequences, with 14% found just once. Sequencing was done on a sample of blood. The source is a woman under 30 with Graves' hyperthyroidism.

This CDR3 reads CASESGGLQETQYF. The DNA of the CDR3 is TGTGCCAGCGAGAGCGGGGGGCTACAAGAGACCCAGTACTTC. The J gene is TRBJ2-5, the V gene TRBV28, with TRBD2 matching over 9 bases. V trimming: 8 bases; J trimming: 2 bases; junction bases outside the gene matches: 6. This CDR3 has 14 residues. The germline V gene has CDR1 MDHEN and CDR2 SYDVKM.